This TCR beta chain was obtained from a study of shared clonotypes between healthy human individuals. Regarding this clone: Its specificity is not known. Other DNA sequences from this sample encode an identical CDR3 as well.

Profiled with immunoSEQ multiplex PCR; TCRdb holds only in-frame clones, not every one. The profile covers some 1,600,000 clones, with 95% to 99% appearing a single time and approximately 0.44% taken by the ten largest. Regarding the study as a whole: In general, naive subsets displayed greater estimated richness than memory subsets did. With few donors, the genetic and exposure-history diversity represented was limited.

This sequence was found in a man aged 30 to 45 in good health. The sample taken for sequencing was naive CD4+ T cells sorted from blood. Subset in this sample: CD45RA+ positively selected.

CDR3 sequence reads: CASRRDGNTIYF. In DNA form, the CDR3 reads TGTGCCAGCCGCAGAGATGGAAACACCATATATTTT. The J gene is TRBJ1-3, the V gene TRBV2; D gene ambiguous. The germline gives CDR1 SNHLY, CDR2 FYNNEI. The CDR3 has 12 amino acids. V lost 8 bases, J lost 3 bases, and 8 bases lay in between.